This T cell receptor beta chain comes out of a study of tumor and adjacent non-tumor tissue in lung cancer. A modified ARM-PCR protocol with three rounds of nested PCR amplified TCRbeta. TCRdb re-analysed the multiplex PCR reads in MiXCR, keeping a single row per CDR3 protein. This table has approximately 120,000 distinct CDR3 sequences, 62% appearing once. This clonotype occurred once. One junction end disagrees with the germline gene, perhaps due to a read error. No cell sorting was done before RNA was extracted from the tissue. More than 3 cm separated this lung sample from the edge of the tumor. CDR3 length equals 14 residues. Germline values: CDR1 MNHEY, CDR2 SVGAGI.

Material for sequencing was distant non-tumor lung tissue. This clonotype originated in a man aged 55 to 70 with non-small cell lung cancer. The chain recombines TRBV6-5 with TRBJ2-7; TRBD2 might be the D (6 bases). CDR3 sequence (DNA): TGTGCTAGCAGAGAATTGACTAGTACCTACGGGCAGTACTTC. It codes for CASRELTSTYGQYF.